This T cell receptor (beta chain) was retrieved from a study of blood T cells in healthy people across ages. A sample-barcoded 5' primer and a J-beta primer mix were used in a second PCR of roughly 7 to 12 cycles. From the 5' RACE reads, TCRdb called clonotypes with MiXCR, one entry per CDR3 protein. The sample contains about 930,000 distinct CDR3 sequences, 25% to 30% of which appear only once. The same sample was also studied in work on T cells of mothers and their children.

The source of this sequence is a middle-aged woman in good health. Sample: blood.

The CDR3 protein is CASSLAEGGYGYTF. The CDR3 DNA sequence: TGTGCCAGCAGCTTAGCGGAGGGGGGCTATGGCTACACCTTC. The V and J genes are TRBV7-8 and TRBJ1-2; D may be TRBD1 (6 bases). Germline assignment: CDR1 SGHVS and CDR2 FQNEAQ. The CDR3 covers 14 residues. The V end lost 0 bases, the J end lost 4 bases, and 9 bases lay between the germline ends.